Following are 23 T cell receptor beta chains from one sample sequenced in a study of CD8 T cells in Susac syndrome. A quantity of roughly 0.5 to 1 ug RNA underwent reverse transcription using random hexamers. TCRdb independently ran MiXCR on the immunoSEQ multiplex PCR reads; one entry per CDR3 protein. The top ten clones hold approximately 0.16% of a sample with 200,000 or so distinct CDR3 sequences, approximately 95% of them seen once. Sequenced material: CD8+ T cells from PBMCs. The receptors here all came from a human donor with Susac syndrome.

The chain couples TRBV6-5 to TRBJ2-7; a possible D gene is TRBD2 (5 bases). This CDR3 has 15 residues. CDR1 MNHEY and CDR2 SVGAGI come from the germline V gene. V lost 5 bases and J 1 base, leaving 15 bases between the germline ends. The DNA of the CDR3 is TGTGCCAGCAGTCAATGGAGCGGCGGGTCCTACGAGCAGTACTTC. Translating gives CASSQWSGGSYEQYF.

The chain employs TRBV12-3 or TRBV12-4 and TRBJ2-7; 8 bases agree with TRBD2. CDR3 size: 15 residues. V lost 2 bases and J lost 4; bases outside the gene matches: 7. CDR3 sequence (DNA): TGTGCCAGCAGTTTAATCAAGCGGGAGAAGTACGAGCAGTACTTC. Translated: CASSLIKREKYEQYF.

The V gene is TRBV28, the J gene TRBJ1-2; D is possibly TRBD1 (6 bases). This CDR3 contains 15 residues. Germline CDR1 MDHEN, CDR2 SYDVKM. Trimming removed 8 bases from V and 4 bases from J, with 20 bases in between. In DNA form, the CDR3 reads TGTGCCAGCCAACAACAGGACAGTCACATCTATGGCTACACCTTC. It is translated as CASQQQDSHIYGYTF.

The chain recombines TRBV20-1 with TRBJ1-1, with a weak D call TRBD1 (5 bases). CDR1 DFQATT and CDR2 SNEGSKA come from the germline V gene (reference sequence). Deletions cut 1 base from V and 4 bases from J, with 13 bases between. CDR3 length: 14 residues. As DNA, the CDR3 is TGCAGTGCTAGAGTTCGGGGGTTTGGCACTGAAGCTTTCTTT. Its translation is CSARVRGFGTEAFF.

This chain connects TRBV4-1 to TRBJ1-5, with 9 bases aligning to TRBD1. V shed 2 bases and J 2 bases; nucleotides not matched to a gene: 7. Germline V CDR1 and CDR2: MGHRA, YSYEKL. This CDR3 is built from 17 residues. As DNA, the CDR3 is TGCGCCAGCAGCCAACCGGGACAGGGAAGGGGCAATCAGCCCCAGCATTTT. This gives the protein CASSQPGQGRGNQPQHF.

This sequence joins TRBV6-2 or TRBV6-3 and TRBJ2-1; D might be TRBD1 (5 bases). This CDR3 is built from 15 residues. V lost 5 bases and J lost 3, with 14 bases in between. Germline values: CDR1 MNHEY, CDR2 SVGEGT. CDR3 bases: TGTGCCAGCAGTCTCTCCCGGACACTCTACAATGAGCAGTTCTTC. This gives the protein CASSLSRTLYNEQFF.

The rearrangement uses TRBV30 and TRBJ2-5; D is perhaps TRBD2 (5 bases). The CDR3 runs to 15 residues. V lost 0 bases and J 2 bases, leaving 13 bases between the germline ends. Germline lookup yields CDR1 GTSNPN and CDR2 SVGIG (reference sequence). The CDR3 region is CAWSVGSGLQETQYF. The CDR3, as DNA: TGTGCCTGGAGTGTAGGAAGCGGACTTCAAGAGACCCAGTACTTC.

This rearrangement joins TRBV28 to TRBJ2-7; TRBD1 matches 10 bases. Germline V gives CDR1 MDHEN, CDR2 SYDVKM. CDR3 size: 15 residues. The V gene end was trimmed by 7 bases and the J gene end by 6 bases; junction bases not matched to a gene: 12. The CDR3 sequence: CASTPPPGQGPEQYF. CDR3 bases: TGTGCCAGCACCCCGCCGCCGGGACAGGGGCCCGAGCAGTACTTC.

The chain combines TRBV3-1 with TRBJ2-1; 7 bases agree with TRBD1. Germline assignment: CDR1 LGHDT and CDR2 YNNKEL (reference sequence). The junction had 8 bases not matched to a gene; V was cut back by 5 bases and J by 7 bases. This CDR3 contains 14 residues. The CDR3 loop reads CASSFPGQPNEQFF. CDR3 DNA sequence: TGTGCCAGCAGCTTCCCGGGACAGCCTAATGAGCAGTTCTTC.

The chain recombines TRBV2 with TRBJ2-4; no clear D. Germline V lookup: CDR1 SNHLY, CDR2 FYNNEI. CDR3 length: 14 residues. Trimming stripped 3 bases from V and 0 bases from J, with 6 bases between. CDR3 DNA sequence: TGTGCCAGCAGTGAGGGCTTAGCCAAAAACATTCAGTACTTC. Protein sequence: CASSEGLAKNIQYF. Filled out from reference TRBV2 and TRBJ2-4, the complete variable domain reads EPEVTQTPSHQVTQMGQEVILRCVPISNHLYFYWYRQILGQKVEFLVSFYNNEISEKSEIFDDQFSVERPDGSNFTLKIRSTKLEDSAMYFCASSEGLAKNIQYFGAGTRLSVL.

The V gene is TRBV9, the J gene TRBJ2-7; 7 bases match TRBD1. V gave up 4 bases and J gave up 4 bases; unmatched junction bases: 8. CDR3 length: 14 residues. In germline, CDR1 is SGDLS, CDR2 YYNGEE. CDR3 bases: TGTGCCAGCAGCACCCGGGACAGAGAATACGAGCAGTACTTC. Translation gives CASSTRDREYEQYF.

This rearrangement joins TRBV3-1 to TRBJ1-1; D call uncertain. The CDR3 length is 16 residues. Trimming shortened V by 4 bases and J by 3 bases, and 18 bases separated the two germline ends. Germline assignment: CDR1 LGHDT and CDR2 YNNKEL (reference sequence). The CDR3 reads CASSLSSAGLDTEAFF. Written as DNA, the CDR3 is TGTGCCAGCAGCCTTAGCAGTGCGGGTCTAGACACTGAAGCTTTCTTT.

The count of this clonotype is one. This chain connects TRBV20-1 to TRBJ1-5, with TRBD1 matching 7 bases. Germline lookup yields CDR1 DFQATT and CDR2 SNEGSKA (reference sequence). The CDR3 is made up of 12 amino acids. V lost 6 bases to trimming and J lost 8 bases; unmatched junction nucleotides: 7. Here the CDR3 reads CSAGTAEEPQHF. In DNA, the CDR3 is TGCAGTGCAGGGACAGCGGAGGAGCCCCAGCATTTT.

In this sample, this clonotype turned up a few times. The chain couples TRBV30 to TRBJ1-2; D is unclear. Germline CDR1 reads GTSNPN; CDR2 reads SVGIG (reference sequence). There are 12 residues in the CDR3. V gave up 1 base and J gave up 0 bases, with 3 bases separating them. In DNA form, the CDR3 reads TGTGCCTGGAGTGGGGCTAACTATGGCTACACCTTC. It is translated as CAWSGANYGYTF.

The chain carries TRBV7-9 and TRBJ2-3, with 7 bases identical to TRBD1. Per germline, CDR1 SEHNR and CDR2 FQNEAQ (reference sequence). The CDR3 runs 18 residues. Trimming removed 4 bases from V and 0 bases from J; junction bases left unmatched: 13. CDR3 sequence reads: CASSSDREQKTSTDTQYF. Here the CDR3 DNA reads TGTGCCAGCAGCTCAGACAGGGAACAGAAGACTAGCACAGATACGCAGTATTTT.

The rearrangement links TRBV4-1 to TRBJ2-7; TRBD2 matches 14 bases. V lost 4 bases to trimming and J lost 3 bases; unmatched junction nucleotides: 5. Germline-derived CDR1 and CDR2 are MGHRA and YSYEKL. The CDR3 is 16 amino acids. The DNA of the CDR3 is TGCGCCAGCAGCCTCACAGGGACTAGCGGGAGCTACGAGCAGTACTTC. This gives the protein CASSLTGTSGSYEQYF.

This rearrangement joins TRBV24-1 to TRBJ2-3; no firm D call. With 5 bases removed from V and 4 bases from J, the gap between germline ends came to 15 bases. CDR3 length: 15 residues. Germline values: CDR1 KGHDR, CDR2 SFDVKD. The DNA for the CDR3 is TGTGCCACCAGTGGGAAGGGAATTGTGGCAGATACGCAGTATTTT. Its protein is CATSGKGIVADTQYF.

This chain joins TRBV6-5 and TRBJ1-5; possibly TRBD1 for D (6 bases). With 6 bases removed from V and 0 bases from J, the gap between germline ends came to 12 bases. The CDR3 has 15 residues. Germline CDR1 is MNHEY and CDR2 is SVGAGI. The chain's CDR3 is CASSLDSYSNQPQHF. The CDR3 DNA reads TGTGCCAGCAGCCTGGACAGCTATAGCAATCAGCCCCAGCATTTT.

This chain connects TRBV2 to TRBJ2-1; D perhaps matches TRBD2 (6 bases). There are 16 residues in the CDR3. V was trimmed by 5 bases and J by 3 bases, leaving 17 bases between them. Germline V lookup: CDR1 SNHLY, CDR2 FYNNEI. The CDR3 DNA follows: TGTGCCAGCAGTCGGGAGACTACGCATAGCTACAATGAGCAGTTCTTC. Translating gives CASSRETTHSYNEQFF.

The rearrangement joins TRBV19 to TRBJ2-7; the D gene could be TRBD1 or TRBD2 (6 bases each). V was pared by 4 bases and J by 4 bases, with 11 bases between. CDR3 length equals 13 residues. Per the germline V gene, CDR1 is LNHDA and CDR2 is SQIVND (reference sequence). For the CDR3, the DNA is TGTGCCAGTAGTACCGGGGGCGGGTACGAGCAGTACTTC. Its protein is CASSTGGGYEQYF.

The rearrangement links TRBV6-5 to TRBJ1-2; 7 bases line up with TRBD1. V trimming: 0 bases; J trimming: 5 bases; junction bases outside the gene matches: 3. The length of the CDR3 is 14 residues. The germline gives CDR1 MNHEY, CDR2 SVGAGI. CDR3 DNA: TGTGCCAGCAGTTACTCTGGGACAGTATATGGCTACACCTTC. Protein product: CASSYSGTVYGYTF.

The CDR3 spells CASSIPGPGYTF. CDR3 bases: TGTGCCAGTAGTATCCCGGGGCCTGGCTACACCTTC. V usage is TRBV19 and J usage is TRBJ1-2; D is perhaps TRBD1 (5 bases). CDR3 length: 12 amino acids. The V gene's germline CDR1 is LNHDA and CDR2 SQIVND (reference sequence). Between the trimmed V and J ends, which lost 3 bases and 7 bases, there was a span of 9 bases. The full variable domain, rest sourced from reference TRBV19 and TRBJ1-2, is DGGITQSPKYLFRKEGQNVTLSCEQNLNHDAMYWYRQDPGQGLRLIYYSQIVNDFQKGDIAEGYSVSREKKESFPLTVTSAQKNPTAFYLCASSIPGPGYTFGSGTRLTVV.

The chain joins TRBV29-1 to TRBJ2-3, with 7 bases lining up with TRBD1. J lost 3 bases, V lost 5 bases, and 5 bases had no gene match. Germline values: CDR1 SQVTM, CDR2 ANQGSEA. The CDR3 totals 13 residues. CDR3 nucleotide sequence: TGCAGCGTTCTGAGACAGGGAACAGATACGCAGTATTTT. Translated, it gives CSVLRQGTDTQYF.